This TCR beta chain was identified during a study of blood T cell repertoires in COVID-19. For the study at large: Sources were T cells, B-cell-depleted T cells, or PBMCs; the material itself was cDNA or gDNA.

There are 15 residues in the CDR3. The germline CDR1 and CDR2 sequences are DFQATT and SNEGSKA (reference sequence). Trimming at V came to 3 bases and at J to 5 bases, leaving 8 bases not matched to a gene. Under the authors' procedure: Nucleated cell number was recorded as an estimate derived from reference gene primer amplification. TCRdb's copy holds only in-frame clones and misses some; the assay was immunoSEQ multiplex PCR. V, J and clone size reflect that table, while D and trimming were determined from the DNA. The sample yields over 55,000 clones, more than 85% seen once. This receptor was taken from a man in his 60s with acute or convalescent COVID-19. The sequencing sample was made of peripheral blood. This chain links TRBV20-1 with TRBJ2-5, with TRBD2 matching over 11 bases. CDR3 DNA sequence: TGCAGTGCTAGTACGCCTAGCGGGAGGACGGAGACCCAGTACTTC. This sequence encodes CSASTPSGRTETQYF.